A single sample is the source of the 32 T cell receptor beta chains below, sequenced in a study of T cell responses to AZD1222 COVID-19 vaccine. The protocol was immunoSEQ multiplex PCR, while the TCRdb copy is restricted to in-frame clones and leaves out a portion. The profile covers about 85,000 clones, with over 80% appearing a single time and less than 20% taken by the ten largest. The sequencing used peripheral blood, collected on day 0 of AZD1222 vaccination. These receptors originate from an adult in good health.

This rearrangement joins TRBV15 to TRBJ2-5, with D unclear. CDR3 length equals 13 residues. Germline assignment: CDR1 LNHNV and CDR2 YYDKDF (reference sequence). V shed 5 bases and J shed 2 bases, with 9 bases lying between them. CDR3 bases: TGTGCCACCAGCGAAGGCCTGCAAGAGACCCAGTACTTC. Translation gives CATSEGLQETQYF.

This clone has more than one count but fewer than ten. V usage is TRBV7-9 and J usage is TRBJ2-7, with 7 nucleotides matching TRBD2. Germline CDR1 is SEHNR and CDR2 is FQNEAQ (reference sequence). CDR3 length: 13 amino acids. Unmatched junction bases numbered 9, after V lost 6 bases and J lost 7 bases. CDR3 nucleotides: TGTGCCAGCAGTCGAGCGGGATTGGGAGAGCAGTACTTC. It codes for CASSRAGLGEQYF.

The gene calls are TRBV5-3 and TRBJ1-1; a weak D match, TRBD1 (6 bases). TRBV5-3 belongs to the ORF category, with a function that is uncertain. This CDR3 is built from 15 residues. The germline V and J ends were trimmed by 4 bases and 6 bases, with 19 bases remaining between them. The CDR3 nucleotides read TGTGCCAGAAGCCAAAGACAGGAGAGGCCCCCTGAAGCTTTCTTT. The encoded protein is CARSQRQERPPEAFF.

The V and J genes are TRBV2 and TRBJ1-6; TRBD1 matches at 9 bases. Germline lookup yields CDR1 SNHLY and CDR2 FYNNEI. This CDR3 comprises 14 residues. V was clipped by 7 bases and J by 13 bases; unmatched bases: 11. CDR3 residues: CASKGTGPFGPLHF. CDR3 sequence (DNA): TGTGCCAGCAAAGGGACAGGGCCCTTTGGGCCCCTCCACTTT.

The chain joins TRBV7-9 to TRBJ2-7; 12 positions agree with TRBD2. With 3 bases clipped from V and 2 bases from J, the junction kept 8 bases outside the gene matches. CDR3 length: 17 residues. CDR1 is SEHNR, CDR2 FQNEAQ, per germline (reference sequence). CDR3: CASSFLASGRVTYEQYF. In DNA, the CDR3 is TGTGCCAGCAGCTTTTTGGCTAGCGGGAGGGTCACCTACGAGCAGTACTTC. The variable domain in full, completed from reference TRBV7-9 and TRBJ2-7, reads DTGVSQNPRHKITKRGQNVTFRCDPISEHNRLYWYRQTLGQGPEFLTYFQNEAQLEKSRLLSDRFSAERPKGSFSTLEIQRTEQGDSAMYLCASSFLASGRVTYEQYFGPGTRLTVT.

This chain uses TRBV15 with TRBJ2-1, with TRBD2 matching over 9 bases. This CDR3 contains 20 residues. J was trimmed by 4 bases and V by 0 bases; bases with no gene match: 16. Germline V CDR1 and CDR2: LNHNV, YYDKDF (reference sequence). The CDR3 nucleotides are TGTGCCACCAGCAGAGATTGGGGGACTAGCCCTAGGTGGGTTTACAATGAGCAGTTCTTC. Translating gives CATSRDWGTSPRWVYNEQFF.

This chain connects TRBV25-1 to TRBJ2-3; no definite D call. Germline-derived CDR1 and CDR2 are MGHDK and SYGVNS. This CDR3 contains 14 residues. Trimming took 3 bases from V and 3 from J, leaving 10 bases between them. The chain's CDR3 is CASSDVRTTDTQYF. DNA for the CDR3: TGTGCCAGCAGTGACGTTCGGACGACAGATACGCAGTATTTT.

This clone was seen only once. The rearrangement uses TRBV7-9 and TRBJ2-4; D tentatively fits TRBD1 or TRBD2 (5 bases each). Trimming shortened V by 2 bases and J by 6 bases, and 11 bases separated the two germline ends. Germline V gene lookup returns CDR1 SEHNR and CDR2 FQNEAQ (reference sequence). CDR3 length: 14 amino acids. CDR3 sequence (DNA): TGTGCCAGCAGCTTACTCGGGACCCCAAACATTCAGTACTTC. Encoded protein: CASSLLGTPNIQYF.

This chain links TRBV18 with TRBJ2-3; weak D call: TRBD2 (5 bases). CDR3 length: 15 amino acids. Looked up from germline, CDR1 is KGHSH and CDR2 is LQKENI. Trimming took off 4 bases at V and 0 bases at J, with 11 bases between the two ends. CDR3 protein: CASSLSGTSTDTQYF. CDR3 nucleotides: TGTGCCAGCTCACTGAGCGGTACTAGCACAGATACGCAGTATTTT.

This clone is a singleton in its sample. J is TRBJ2-7 and V is TRBV15; 15 positions match TRBD2. Per the germline V gene, CDR1 is LNHNV and CDR2 is YYDKDF (reference sequence). Unmatched junction bases numbered 2, after V lost 1 base and J lost 7 bases. The CDR3 is 15 amino acids. The CDR3 bases are TGTGCCACCAGCAGAGGGACTAGCGGGAGGGCTGAGCAGTACTTC. This sequence encodes CATSRGTSGRAEQYF.

V is TRBV6-5 and J is TRBJ2-1; D unclear. The V gene lost 2 bases and the J gene lost 3 bases, with 11 bases spanning the gap. This CDR3 comprises 15 residues. Per germline, CDR1 MNHEY and CDR2 SVGAGI. This CDR3 is CASSYKNAGYNEQFF. The CDR3 DNA follows: TGTGCCAGCAGTTACAAGAATGCAGGCTACAATGAGCAGTTCTTC.

This clone was detected only a few times. The chain employs TRBV5-1 and TRBJ2-7; 7 bases are a match to TRBD1. This CDR3 region has 16 residues. The germline V gene encodes CDR1 SGHRS and CDR2 YFSETQ. V lost 4 bases and J lost 3; bases outside the gene matches: 13. The CDR3 reads CASSLRLGQTSYEQYF. CDR3 bases: TGCGCCAGCAGCCTTCGACTGGGACAGACCAGCTACGAGCAGTACTTC.

The chain has TRBV27 and TRBJ1-6, with D tentatively TRBD1 (5 bases). The CDR3 is 14 residues long. CDR1 MNHEY and CDR2 SMNVEV come from the germline V gene (reference sequence). V shed 5 bases and J shed 4 bases, with 9 bases lying between them. The CDR3 DNA reads as TGTGCCAGCAGTAAACAGGATTATAATTCACCCCTCCACTTT. Its translation is CASSKQDYNSPLHF.

The chain carries TRBV9 and TRBJ2-7; D is possibly TRBD1 (6 bases). The CDR3 covers 15 residues. CDR1 SGDLS and CDR2 YYNGEE come from the germline V gene. V was shortened by 4 bases and J by 0 bases, with 14 bases between the two germline ends. The DNA of the CDR3 is TGTGCCAGCAGCCTCCGACAGGACGCCTCCTACGAGCAGTACTTC. Its protein is CASSLRQDASYEQYF. The whole variable domain, remainder taken from reference TRBV9 and TRBJ2-7, is DSGVTQTPKHLITATGQRVTLRCSPRSGDLSVYWYQQSLDQGLQFLIQYYNGEERAKGNILERFSAQQFPDLHSELNLSSLELGDSALYFCASSLRQDASYEQYFGPGTRLTVT.

The chain couples TRBV14 to TRBJ2-7; D perhaps matches TRBD2 (5 bases). V was clipped by 0 bases and J by 6 bases, with 15 bases between them. This CDR3 is 15 amino acids long. Germline V gene lookup returns CDR1 SGHDN and CDR2 FVKESK. CDR3 in amino acids: CASSQEEARRFEQYF. CDR3 DNA: TGTGCCAGCAGCCAAGAGGAGGCCAGGCGATTCGAGCAGTACTTC.

This chain joins TRBV28 and TRBJ2-7; 8 positions agree with TRBD1. The germline gives CDR1 MDHEN, CDR2 SYDVKM. V trimming: 3 bases; J trimming: 0 bases; junction bases outside the gene matches: 7. The CDR3 is made up of 16 amino acids. The CDR3 loop is CASSLSQGASSYEQYF. The CDR3 DNA follows: TGTGCCAGCAGTTTGTCCCAGGGGGCGAGCTCCTACGAGCAGTACTTC.

This clone has a handful of counts. This sequence joins TRBV6-5 and TRBJ1-1; tentatively, D is TRBD1 (6 bases). The CDR3 is 15 residues long. Germline V gives CDR1 MNHEY, CDR2 SVGAGI. Trimming cost V 0 bases and J 0 bases, with 8 bases left between them. The CDR3 reads CASSYSGGMNTEAFF. DNA for the CDR3: TGTGCCAGCAGTTACTCCGGGGGCATGAACACTGAAGCTTTCTTT.

This chain links TRBV4-1 with TRBJ2-7, with D possibly TRBD2 on 6 matching bases. The V gene's germline CDR1 is MGHRA and CDR2 YSYEKL. This CDR3 is built from 16 residues. V was shortened by 0 bases and J by 2 bases, with 14 bases between the two germline ends. CDR3 in amino acids: CASSQEPSAKAYEQYF. The CDR3 DNA follows: TGCGCCAGCAGCCAAGAGCCTAGCGCGAAGGCCTACGAGCAGTACTTC.

V and J are TRBV27 and TRBJ2-2; the D gene is possibly TRBD1 (5 bases). The CDR3 is made up of 16 amino acids. CDR1 is MNHEY and CDR2 is SMNVEV in the germline V gene (reference sequence). The ends were cut back, 4 bases at V and 6 bases at J, with 18 bases in the middle. The CDR3 is CASSSTAIMTPGELFF. The CDR3 nucleotides read TGTGCCAGCAGTTCGACAGCCATAATGACCCCCGGGGAGCTGTTTTTT.

This clone was seen a single time. V usage is TRBV9 and J usage is TRBJ1-3; D possibly corresponds to TRBD1 (5 bases). Germline loops: CDR1 SGDLS, CDR2 YYNGEE. The ends were cut back, 2 bases at V and 1 base at J, with 16 bases in the middle. This CDR3 has 17 amino acids. The CDR3, as DNA: TGTGCCAGCAGCGTCCAGATGACAGCCAAGTCTGGAAACACCATATATTTT. Translation: CASSVQMTAKSGNTIYF.

This CDR3 reads CASSRQGSSYEQYF. DNA of the CDR3: TGTGCCAGCAGTCGACAGGGGTCCTCCTACGAGCAGTACTTC. This chain links TRBV6-6 with TRBJ2-7; 8 nucleotides line up with TRBD1. V lost 5 bases and J lost 0; bases outside the gene matches: 3. Germline V lookup: CDR1 MNHNY, CDR2 SVGAGI (reference sequence). The CDR3 spans 14 residues.

The J gene is TRBJ1-3, the V gene TRBV3-1 (or the pseudogene TRBV3-2), with D uncertain. The germline V and J ends were trimmed by 4 bases and 0 bases, with 10 bases remaining between them. The CDR3 has 15 residues. Per germline, CDR1 LGHDT and CDR2 YNNKEL (reference sequence). CDR3 DNA sequence: TGTGCCAGCAGCCCCGTGGAGTACTCTGGAAACACCATATATTTT. As protein: CASSPVEYSGNTIYF.

Regarding this clone: The sample contains more than one DNA sequence encoding this CDR3. The chain combines TRBV7-9 with TRBJ2-7, with D tentatively TRBD2 (5 bases). Trimming cost V 2 bases and J 2 bases, with 10 bases left between them. CDR1 and CDR2 from the germline V gene are SEHNR and FQNEAQ (reference sequence). The CDR3 loop spans 14 amino acids. CDR3 sequence (DNA): TGTGCCAGCAGCTTAAACGGGAAACCCTACGAGCAGTACTTC. It translates to CASSLNGKPYEQYF.

The genes are TRBV7-9 and TRBJ2-1, with TRBD2 matching over 14 bases. The V and J ends lost 9 bases and 4 bases, in that order; junction bases with no gene match: 8. The CDR3 contains 16 residues. The germline V gene encodes CDR1 SEHNR and CDR2 FQNEAQ (reference sequence). The CDR3 is CASRLAGGPAYNEQFF. In nucleotides, the CDR3 is TGTGCCAGTAGACTAGCGGGAGGGCCCGCATACAATGAGCAGTTCTTC.

The chain has TRBV6-1 and TRBJ1-6; tentative D call: TRBD1 (6 bases). V was clipped by 4 bases and J by 5 bases, with 18 bases between them. This CDR3 has 17 amino acids. The V gene's germline CDR1 is MNHNS and CDR2 SASEGT. The CDR3 spells CASSVFPPGADNSPLHF. CDR3 DNA sequence: TGTGCCAGCAGTGTTTTCCCCCCAGGGGCGGATAATTCACCCCTCCACTTT.

The rearrangement joins TRBV5-1 to TRBJ2-7, with D possibly called TRBD1 or TRBD2 (5 bases each). The CDR3 loop spans 15 amino acids. CDR1 SGHRS and CDR2 YFSETQ come from the germline V gene. The V end lost 0 bases, the J end lost 3 bases, and 13 bases lay between the germline ends. CDR3 residues: CASSLVGGSLYEQYF. Written as DNA, the CDR3 is TGCGCCAGCAGCTTGGTTGGGGGAAGCCTCTACGAGCAGTACTTC. Combining the CDR3 with reference TRBV5-1 and TRBJ2-7 gives the whole variable domain KAGVTQTPRYLIKTRGQQVTLSCSPISGHRSVSWYQQTPGQGLQFLFEYFSETQRNKGNFPGRFSGRQFSNSRSEMNVSTLELGDSALYLCASSLVGGSLYEQYFGPGTRLTVT.

The V and J genes are TRBV6-5 and TRBJ2-6, with 8 bases identical to TRBD1. V shed 7 bases and J 4 bases; nucleotides not matched to a gene: 6. Looked up from germline, CDR1 is MNHEY and CDR2 is SVGAGI. The CDR3 covers 15 residues. CDR3 nucleotide sequence: TGTGCCAGCACCCAGCAGGGGGCGGGGGCCAACGTCCTGACTTTC. Its protein product is CASTQQGAGANVLTF.

The chain couples TRBV5-1 to TRBJ2-1; 10 bases line up with TRBD1. This CDR3 is 15 amino acids long. Losses at the gene ends were 5 bases for V and 2 bases for J; bases not matched to a gene: 4. Germline V gene sequence: CDR1 SGHRS, CDR2 YFSETQ. This CDR3 is CASRLGQGAYNEQFF. Here the CDR3 DNA reads TGCGCCAGCAGACTCGGACAGGGGGCCTACAATGAGCAGTTCTTC.

This clone was found a few times. The chain joins TRBV7-8 to TRBJ2-7; 7 nucleotides match TRBD2. Germline V gives CDR1 SGHVS, CDR2 FQNEAQ. The trim removed 4 bases at V and 2 bases at J, leaving 8 bases unmatched. The CDR3 is 15 amino acids. The CDR3 region is CASSSSGGTPYEQYF. The CDR3 nucleotides read TGTGCCAGCAGCTCTAGCGGAGGGACCCCCTACGAGCAGTACTTC.

This clone was counted between two and nine times. The V and J genes are TRBV10-3 and TRBJ2-5; the match to TRBD2 covers 8 bases. With V trimmed by 11 bases and J by 0 bases, 11 bases remained unmatched. In germline, CDR1 is ENHRY, CDR2 SYGVKD. CDR3 size: 15 residues. DNA of the CDR3: TGTGCCTCACGGAAGGCTAGCGGGCACCAAGAGACCCAGTACTTC. Protein sequence: CASRKASGHQETQYF.

The chain couples TRBV11-2 to TRBJ2-1, with D perhaps matching TRBD2 (6 bases). The CDR3 has 13 residues. Germline V gene sequence: CDR1 SGHAT, CDR2 FQNNGV. Deletions cut 5 bases from V and 8 bases from J, with 13 bases between. The CDR3 DNA is TGTGCCAGCAGCCCGGGGCTAGCGTATGAGCAGTTCTTC. Encoded protein: CASSPGLAYEQFF. The complete variable domain, with remaining parts taken from reference TRBV11-2 and TRBJ2-1, reads EAGVAQSPRYKIIEKRQSVAFWCNPISGHATLYWYQQILGQGPKLLIQFQNNGVVDDSQLPKDRFSAERLKGVDSTLKIQPAKLEDSAVYLCASSPGLAYEQFFGPGTRLTVL.

This chain connects TRBV10-3 to TRBJ2-1; 8 bases are shared with TRBD1. CDR3 size: 17 residues. Germline V CDR1 and CDR2: ENHRY, SYGVKD. V shed 7 bases, J shed 4 bases, and the junction held 15 bases outside the gene matches. The CDR3 DNA sequence: TGTGCCATCACCGAAACGGACAGGGCGCCGACATACAATGAGCAGTTCTTC. This translates into CAITETDRAPTYNEQFF.